This record looks at one T cell receptor beta chain sequence and its context. Its antigen is not identified. Pooled samples include second doses given at about 4 or 12 weeks. This specimen comes from a study of T cell responses to AZD1222 COVID-19 vaccine. CDR1 and CDR2 from the germline V gene are SGHNT and YYREEE (reference sequence). This CDR3 comprises 16 residues. The V and J ends lost 0 bases and 0 bases, in that order; junction bases with no gene match: 3. General study findings and limits: The CD4 TCRs associated with vaccination extended across spike and predominated at 160-218 and 743-854. The donor cohort was predominantly white British with a female majority, and clonal diversity may have been underestimated. The peak T cell response came first, and repertoires were sampled only after it.

Using immunoSEQ multiplex PCR, the repertoire was profiled, and TCRdb retains in-frame clones only, with some absent. The sample has fewer than 110,000 clones, about 90% seen once. Sample: peripheral blood, taken 28 days after the second AZD1222 dose. The receptor's source is an adult who received the AZD1222 COVID-19 vaccine. The chain combines TRBV5-4 with TRBJ1-1, with 9 bases matching TRBD1. The CDR3 DNA sequence: TGTGCCAGCAGCTTGGGTGGACAGGGGATGAACACTGAAGCTTTCTTT. It is translated as CASSLGGQGMNTEAFF.